The 26 T cell receptor beta chains below come from one sample, sequenced in a study of blood T cell repertoires in COVID-19. The table came from immunoSEQ multiplex PCR; TCRdb's copy has only in-frame clones and leaves some out. The sample has more than 90,000 clones; more than 80% are singletons. Sequencing was done on a sample of peripheral blood. All receptors come from a human donor in a cohort sampled during active COVID-19.

The chain carries TRBV27 and TRBJ2-1; D unresolved. The V gene's germline CDR1 is MNHEY and CDR2 SMNVEV (reference sequence). Deletions cut 3 bases from V and 10 bases from J, with 16 bases between. The CDR3 totals 14 residues. CDR3 in amino acids: CASSLHNPQSEQFF. CDR3 bases: TGTGCCAGCAGTTTGCACAATCCCCAATCCGAGCAGTTCTTC.

The CDR3 DNA reads TGCGCCAGCAGCCGAGTGATGAGACAGGGGGCAAAAGGGGAGCTGTTTTTT. Translating it yields CASSRVMRQGAKGELFF. The chain employs TRBV4-1 and TRBJ2-2, with TRBD1 matching over 10 bases. After removal of 4 bases from V and 8 bases from J, the junction contained 13 bases not matched to a gene. The CDR3 is 17 residues long. Germline V gene sequence: CDR1 MGHRA, CDR2 YSYEKL.

This clone was found a few times. The chain has TRBV11-2 and TRBJ2-7, with a tentative D call TRBD2 (6 bases). The germline V gene encodes CDR1 SGHAT and CDR2 FQNNGV. V lost 5 bases and J 2 bases, leaving 13 bases between the germline ends. This CDR3 is built from 14 residues. The CDR3 protein is CASSGGVNPYEQYF. The CDR3 DNA is TGTGCCAGCAGCGGCGGGGTGAATCCCTACGAGCAGTACTTC. Filled out from reference TRBV11-2 and TRBJ2-7, the complete variable domain reads EAGVAQSPRYKIIEKRQSVAFWCNPISGHATLYWYQQILGQGPKLLIQFQNNGVVDDSQLPKDRFSAERLKGVDSTLKIQPAKLEDSAVYLCASSGGVNPYEQYFGPGTRLTVT.

The chain carries TRBV5-1 and TRBJ1-1; TRBD1 matches at 9 bases. J gave up 1 base and V 3 bases, and 4 bases lay outside the gene matches. CDR1 and CDR2 from the germline V gene are SGHRS and YFSETQ. The CDR3 runs to 15 residues. CDR3 sequence: CASSYQTGGNTEAFF. CDR3 DNA sequence: TGCGCCAGCAGCTACCAGACAGGGGGGAACACTGAAGCTTTCTTT.

The chain employs TRBV2 and TRBJ2-2, with 8 bases identical to TRBD2. The CDR3 covers 15 residues. Germline loops: CDR1 SNHLY, CDR2 FYNNEI. V was pared by 6 bases and J by 4 bases, with 7 bases of the junction left unmatched. The CDR3 DNA reads TGTGCCAGCAGCGGTGGACTAGCTTTCACCGGGGAGCTGTTTTTT. It encodes CASSGGLAFTGELFF.

The rearrangement uses TRBV4-3 and TRBJ1-1; weak D call: TRBD1 (6 bases). The CDR3 length is 16 residues. The germline V gene has CDR1 LGHNA and CDR2 YSLEER. Trimming cost V 0 bases and J 2 bases, with 13 bases left between them. The DNA for the CDR3 is TGCGCCAGCAGCCAAGAGGATACCAGGGGAAACACTGAAGCTTTCTTT. Its translation is CASSQEDTRGNTEAFF.

This clone has a handful of counts. V gene TRBV7-2 combines with J gene TRBJ1-5; 10 bases map to TRBD1. The CDR3 covers 15 residues. CDR1 and CDR2 from the germline V gene are SGHTA and FQGNSA. Trimming removed 5 bases from V and 7 bases from J; junction bases left unmatched: 8. The CDR3 coding sequence is TGTGCCAGCAGCCCCCTGACAGGGGGCGGGCAGCCCCAGCATTTT. It yields the protein CASSPLTGGGQPQHF.

V is TRBV19 and J is TRBJ2-5; the match to TRBD1 covers 10 bases. Unmatched junction bases numbered 8, after V lost 5 bases and J lost 5 bases. There are 15 residues in the CDR3. Germline CDR1 and CDR2: LNHDA and SQIVND (reference sequence). The CDR3, as DNA: TGTGCCAGTAGTTCGGTGACAGGGGGCCGGGAGACCCAGTACTTC. Translated, it gives CASSSVTGGRETQYF.

The gene calls are TRBV19 and TRBJ1-2; D gene ambiguous. V was cut by 7 bases and J by 1 base, with 16 bases left in between. CDR1 and CDR2 (germline): LNHDA, SQIVND (reference sequence). CDR3 length: 15 residues. The CDR3 spells CASKEDKYINYGYTF. CDR3 nucleotide sequence: TGTGCCAGTAAAGAAGACAAATACATTAACTATGGCTACACCTTC.

The rearrangement links TRBV6-1 to TRBJ1-2; D is perhaps TRBD1 (5 bases). V was cut by 2 bases and J by 7 bases, with 11 bases left in between. CDR3 length: 13 residues. CDR1 is MNHNS and CDR2 is SASEGT in the germline V gene. The CDR3 DNA sequence: TGTGCCAGCAGTGAAAGATCCGGGGGTGGCTACACCTTC. Its translation: CASSERSGGGYTF.

This sequence joins TRBV5-1 and TRBJ2-5; no firm D call. The germline CDR1 and CDR2 sequences are SGHRS and YFSETQ. V lost 2 bases and J 0 bases, leaving 8 bases between the germline ends. The CDR3 is made up of 14 amino acids. The CDR3: CASSLQTYQETQYF. CDR3 nucleotides: TGCGCCAGCAGCTTACAGACGTACCAAGAGACCCAGTACTTC. Combining the CDR3 with reference TRBV5-1 and TRBJ2-5 gives the whole variable domain KAGVTQTPRYLIKTRGQQVTLSCSPISGHRSVSWYQQTPGQGLQFLFEYFSETQRNKGNFPGRFSGRQFSNSRSEMNVSTLELGDSALYLCASSLQTYQETQYFGPGTRLLVL.

The table lists this clone with a count of one. The rearrangement links TRBV25-1 to TRBJ1-2, with a weak D call TRBD1 (6 bases). The CDR3 is 11 residues long. Germline V gene sequence: CDR1 MGHDK, CDR2 SYGVNS. V was shortened by 7 bases and J by 7 bases, with 10 bases between the two germline ends. The CDR3 reads CASTRGGGYTF. The CDR3 nucleotides read TGTGCCAGCACCCGAGGGGGTGGCTACACCTTC.

The chain recombines TRBV11-2 with TRBJ1-1; weak D call: TRBD1 (6 bases). CDR3 size: 12 residues. The ends were cut back, 5 bases at V and 12 bases at J, with 16 bases in the middle. The V gene's germline CDR1 is SGHAT and CDR2 FQNNGV. Here the CDR3 DNA reads TGTGCCAGCAGCATACACCCGGACAGATCTTTCTTT. This gives the protein CASSIHPDRSFF. Supplemented by reference TRBV11-2 and TRBJ1-1, the full variable domain reads EAGVAQSPRYKIIEKRQSVAFWCNPISGHATLYWYQQILGQGPKLLIQFQNNGVVDDSQLPKDRFSAERLKGVDSTLKIQPAKLEDSAVYLCASSIHPDRSFFGQGTRLTVV.

This rearrangement joins TRBV3-1 (or the pseudogene TRBV3-2) to TRBJ2-2; D not resolved. The V gene lost 1 base and the J gene lost 1 base, with 4 bases spanning the gap. Germline CDR1 is LGHDT and CDR2 is YNNKEL (reference sequence). The CDR3 is made up of 14 amino acids. The CDR3 reads CASSQGVNTGELFF. Here the CDR3 DNA reads TGTGCCAGCAGCCAAGGAGTGAACACCGGGGAGCTGTTTTTT.

This chain joins TRBV5-4 and TRBJ2-3; D is perhaps TRBD1 (6 bases). Trimming cost V 4 bases and J 7 bases, with 16 bases left between them. Germline lookup yields CDR1 SGHNT and CDR2 YYREEE (reference sequence). CDR3 length equals 14 residues. The CDR3 sequence is CASSPAGASNTQYF. The CDR3 coding sequence is TGTGCCAGCAGCCCCGCAGGGGCAAGTAATACGCAGTATTTT.

This clone was picked up one time. This chain uses TRBV18 with TRBJ1-1; 10 bases map to TRBD1. V shed 3 bases and J 1 base; nucleotides not matched to a gene: 5. CDR3 length: 16 amino acids. The germline gives CDR1 KGHSH, CDR2 LQKENI. For the CDR3, the DNA is TGTGCCAGCTCACCGACAGGGGGCGCCGGGAACACTGAAGCTTTCTTT. Translation: CASSPTGGAGNTEAFF.

The CDR3 nucleotides read TGCGCCAGCAGCACGGACAGATCCTACGAGCAGTACTTC. This translates into CASSTDRSYEQYF. This rearrangement joins TRBV5-1 to TRBJ2-7; possibly TRBD1 for D (6 bases). The V gene's germline CDR1 is SGHRS and CDR2 YFSETQ. This CDR3 spans 13 amino acids. The V end was cut by 4 bases, the J end by 1 base, with 9 bases between.

V gene TRBV7-3 combines with J gene TRBJ2-3; 12 bases line up with TRBD2. After removal of 5 bases from V and 5 bases from J, the junction contained 5 bases not matched to a gene. Germline assignment: CDR1 SGHTA and CDR2 FQGTGA. The CDR3 is made up of 15 amino acids. CDR3 coding DNA: TGTGCCAGCAGCAGACTAGCGGGGGTTCTAGATACGCAGTATTTT. As protein: CASSRLAGVLDTQYF.

The J gene is TRBJ2-7, the V gene TRBV4-1; a weak D match, TRBD2 (6 bases). Trimming stripped 4 bases from V and 2 bases from J, with 18 bases between. Germline V gives CDR1 MGHRA, CDR2 YSYEKL. The CDR3 has 16 amino acids. CDR3 DNA sequence: TGCGCCAGCAGCCCGGGGCGCGGGACTCCCCCCTACGAGCAGTACTTC. Translating gives CASSPGRGTPPYEQYF.

V and J are TRBV7-9 and TRBJ1-1; the D gene is possibly TRBD1 (6 bases). CDR1 and CDR2 from the germline V gene are SEHNR and FQNEAQ (reference sequence). This CDR3 comprises 13 residues. V was clipped by 4 bases and J by 1 base, with 7 bases between them. In DNA form, the CDR3 reads TGTGCCAGCAGCTCGACAGGGAACACTGAAGCTTTCTTT. This encodes CASSSTGNTEAFF.

The CDR3 reads CASRDYRDTGTSKKRGELFF. The CDR3 region has the DNA TGTGCCAGCAGAGATTACCGGGACACTGGGACTAGCAAGAAACGCGGGGAGCTGTTTTTT. The chain joins TRBV27 to TRBJ2-2, with TRBD2 matching over 9 bases. Trimming removed 6 bases from V and 7 bases from J; junction bases left unmatched: 24. This CDR3 has 20 residues. CDR1 is MNHEY, CDR2 SMNVEV, per germline (reference sequence).

The J gene is TRBJ1-2, the V gene TRBV27; a weak D match, TRBD1 (5 bases). The length of the CDR3 is 14 residues. CDR1 is MNHEY and CDR2 is SMNVEV in the germline V gene (reference sequence). The V and J ends lost 2 bases and 3 bases respectively, with 10 bases between them. The CDR3 nucleotides are TGTGCCAGCAGTTTAAAAGTGACAGACTATGGCTACACCTTC. Protein sequence: CASSLKVTDYGYTF.

The chain combines TRBV7-9 with TRBJ2-3; 11 bases are a match to TRBD2. V shed 4 bases, J shed 9 bases, and the junction held 9 bases outside the gene matches. Per the germline V gene, CDR1 is SEHNR and CDR2 is FQNEAQ (reference sequence). This CDR3 spans 15 amino acids. The CDR3: CASSYGSGGAGTQYF. In nucleotides, the CDR3 is TGTGCCAGCAGCTACGGTAGCGGGGGGGCAGGGACGCAGTATTTT.

This clone has just a few counts. The rearrangement links TRBV3-1 (or the pseudogene TRBV3-2) to TRBJ2-6; 7 bases match TRBD1. In germline, CDR1 is LGHDT, CDR2 YNNKEL (reference sequence). Unmatched junction bases numbered 5, after V lost 3 bases and J lost 0 bases. This CDR3 comprises 17 residues. The CDR3 region has the DNA TGTGCCAGCAGCCAGTGGGACAGATCCTCTGGGGCCAACGTCCTGACTTTC. Its protein product is CASSQWDRSSGANVLTF.

The chain links TRBV19 to TRBJ2-5, with D perhaps TRBD2 (6 bases). The germline V gene encodes CDR1 LNHDA and CDR2 SQIVND (reference sequence). The CDR3 totals 13 residues. The V gene lost 0 bases and the J gene lost 9 bases, with 11 bases spanning the gap. The DNA for the CDR3 is TGTGCCAGTAGTATAGATGCGGGATCGGCCCAGTACTTC. It specifies CASSIDAGSAQYF.

This sequence joins TRBV10-3 and TRBJ1-1; D possibly corresponds to TRBD1 (5 bases). CDR3 length: 13 amino acids. Germline V CDR1 and CDR2: ENHRY, SYGVKD. V lost 10 bases and J lost 1, with 13 bases in between. CDR3 sequence reads: CATMGGKNTEAFF. The CDR3, as DNA: TGTGCCACTATGGGGGGTAAGAACACTGAAGCTTTCTTT.